These T cell receptor beta chains were read from a single sample in a study of blood T cell repertoires in COVID-19. Sequencing used immunoSEQ multiplex PCR; TCRdb keeps in-frame clones, though not all of them. Altogether 150,000 to 200,000 clones are present, approximately 82% being singletons, with the ten largest covering about a fifth. Material: peripheral blood. Source of these receptors: an elderly woman with acute or convalescent COVID-19. Each CDR3 is given with its conserved first and last residue. A D gene is named only where the DNA matches it firmly. A row's size may be missing; if present it is once, few, many or a size class.

D gene: TRBD2; J gene: TRBJ2-7; V gene: TRBV29-1; clone size: -; CDR3 DNA: TGCAGCGTCGAAGGAGCGGGAGGCCACGAGCAGTACTTC; CDR3 protein: CSVEGAGGHEQYF
D gene: -; J gene: TRBJ1-3; V gene: TRBV7-8; clone size: -; CDR3 DNA: TGTGCCAGCAGCCTCCGAGAGGGCACCATATATTTT; CDR3 protein: CASSLREGTIYF
D gene: -; J gene: TRBJ2-1; V gene: TRBV7-9; clone size: -; CDR3 DNA: TGTGCCAGCAGCATGGACTTTTACAATGAGCAGTTCTTC; CDR3 protein: CASSMDFYNEQFF
D gene: TRBD2; J gene: TRBJ2-2; V gene: TRBV12-5; clone size: -; CDR3 DNA: TGTGCTAGTGGCCGCGGACTAGCGGCCTACACCGGGGAGCTGTTTTTT; CDR3 protein: CASGRGLAAYTGELFF
D gene: -; J gene: TRBJ2-7; V gene: TRBV7-2; clone size: -; CDR3 DNA: TGTGCCAGCAGCTCGGCCCCAGGGTTGGGCGAGCAGTACTTC; CDR3 protein: CASSSAPGLGEQYF
D gene: TRBD1; J gene: TRBJ1-4; V gene: TRBV7-2; clone size: -; CDR3 DNA: TGTGCCAGCAGCTTAGTACAGGGGGCGGGGGAAAAACTGTTTTTT; CDR3 protein: CASSLVQGAGEKLFF
D gene: TRBD2; J gene: TRBJ2-1; V gene: TRBV19; clone size: -; CDR3 DNA: TGTGCCAGTAGTGCCTGGCGGGAGGGTGAGCAGTTCTTC; CDR3 protein: CASSAWREGEQFF
D gene: -; J gene: TRBJ1-1; V gene: TRBV20-1; clone size: -; CDR3 DNA: TGCAGTGCTAGTATAGGGGCTGAAGCTTTCTTT; CDR3 protein: CSASIGAEAFF
D gene: TRBD1; J gene: TRBJ1-2; V gene: TRBV6-5; clone size: -; CDR3 DNA: TGTGCCAGCAGTTACCTGACAGGGGGGCGAGGCTACACCTTC; CDR3 protein: CASSYLTGGRGYTF
D gene: TRBD2; J gene: TRBJ2-1; V gene: TRBV12-3/TRBV12-4; clone size: -; CDR3 DNA: TGTGCCAGCAGTTTGCGGGGGGACAATGAGCAGTTCTTC; CDR3 protein: CASSLRGDNEQFF
D gene: -; J gene: TRBJ1-1; V gene: TRBV7-2; clone size: -; CDR3 DNA: TGTGCCAGCAGCTCCGAGGGCTGGAGGAACACTGAAGCTTTCTTT; CDR3 protein: CASSSEGWRNTEAFF
D gene: -; J gene: TRBJ2-7; V gene: TRBV2; clone size: -; CDR3 DNA: TGTGCCAGCTCCGCTTGGGGCCGCTCCTACGAGCAGTACTTC; CDR3 protein: CASSAWGRSYEQYF
D gene: TRBD1; J gene: TRBJ1-1; V gene: TRBV6-2/TRBV6-3; clone size: -; CDR3 DNA: TGTGCCAGCAGTAAGCAGGGGGCTCGAGACACTGAAGCTTTCTTT; CDR3 protein: CASSKQGARDTEAFF
D gene: -; J gene: TRBJ2-5; V gene: TRBV29-1; clone size: -; CDR3 DNA: TGCAGCGTTGAACCCGGAGACTATCGGGAGACCCAGTACTTC; CDR3 protein: CSVEPGDYRETQYF
D gene: -; J gene: TRBJ1-2; V gene: TRBV5-6; clone size: -; CDR3 DNA: TGTGCCAGCAGCTCATGGGGAGGCCTTACAACTGGCTACACCTTC; CDR3 protein: CASSSWGGLTTGYTF
D gene: TRBD1; J gene: TRBJ1-2; V gene: TRBV4-2; clone size: -; CDR3 DNA: TGTGCCAGCAGCCTTCAGGCGGGACAGGCGGATGGCTACACCTTC; CDR3 protein: CASSLQAGQADGYTF
D gene: -; J gene: TRBJ2-1; V gene: TRBV11-3; clone size: -; CDR3 DNA: TGTGCCAGCAGCTTGGATCCGGGGTCGGGTTACAATGAGCAGTTCTTC; CDR3 protein: CASSLDPGSGYNEQFF
D gene: -; J gene: TRBJ2-5; V gene: TRBV11-3; clone size: few; CDR3 DNA: TGTGCCAGCAGCCCTCGCAATGGAGGAGAGACCCAGTACTTC; CDR3 protein: CASSPRNGGETQYF
D gene: TRBD2; J gene: TRBJ2-1; V gene: TRBV14; clone size: -; CDR3 DNA: TGTGCCAGCAGCCAAGGGACTAGCGTTTCCTACAATGAGCAGTTCTTC; CDR3 protein: CASSQGTSVSYNEQFF
D gene: TRBD2; J gene: TRBJ2-3; V gene: TRBV19; clone size: -; CDR3 DNA: TGTGCCAGTAGTATGGGGGCGGGGACTAGCGACACAGATACGCAGTATTTT; CDR3 protein: CASSMGAGTSDTDTQYF
D gene: -; J gene: TRBJ1-3; V gene: TRBV6-1; clone size: once; CDR3 DNA: TGTGCCAGCAGTGAAGTTTGGTCCCTAGCTGGAAACACCATATATTTT; CDR3 protein: CASSEVWSLAGNTIYF
D gene: -; J gene: TRBJ2-7; V gene: TRBV7-9; clone size: once; CDR3 DNA: TGTGCCAGCAGCCCATTAAACGGTGTCGAGCAGTACTTC; CDR3 protein: CASSPLNGVEQYF
D gene: -; J gene: TRBJ2-1; V gene: TRBV20-1; clone size: -; CDR3 DNA: TGCAGTCTTAGGGGGGGTAGTGAGCAGTTCTTC; CDR3 protein: CSLRGGSEQFF
D gene: -; J gene: TRBJ1-1; V gene: TRBV2; clone size: -; CDR3 DNA: TGTGCCAGCAGTGCGTTCCCGGACAGGAACACTGAAGCTTTCTTT; CDR3 protein: CASSAFPDRNTEAFF
D gene: -; J gene: TRBJ2-1; V gene: TRBV19; clone size: -; CDR3 DNA: TGTGCCAGTAGTATAGATTACCTGACTCGACCGTTCTTC; CDR3 protein: CASSIDYLTRPFF
D gene: TRBD1; J gene: TRBJ1-5; V gene: TRBV28; clone size: -; CDR3 DNA: TGTGCCAGCACTCAGGGGGGACAGGAGGGCAATCAGCCCCAGCATTTT; CDR3 protein: CASTQGGQEGNQPQHF
D gene: -; J gene: TRBJ1-2; V gene: TRBV29-1; clone size: -; CDR3 DNA: TGCATATCCGGGACACACTATGGCTACACCTTC; CDR3 protein: CISGTHYGYTF
D gene: -; J gene: TRBJ2-2; V gene: TRBV5-1; clone size: -; CDR3 DNA: TGCGCCAGCAGCCCCCCGGGGAACACCGGGGAGCTGTTTTTT; CDR3 protein: CASSPPGNTGELFF
D gene: -; J gene: TRBJ1-1; V gene: TRBV19; clone size: -; CDR3 DNA: TGTGCCAGTAATCGGGGTGCTGAAGCTTTCTTT; CDR3 protein: CASNRGAEAFF
D gene: -; J gene: TRBJ2-3; V gene: TRBV11-3; clone size: -; CDR3 DNA: TGTGCCAGCCGCAGCGGCTCAGATACGCAGTATTTT; CDR3 protein: CASRSGSDTQYF
D gene: TRBD2; J gene: TRBJ2-3; V gene: TRBV2; clone size: few; CDR3 DNA: TGTGCCAGCAGTGAAGCTTGGACTAGCGATAGGGATTTT; CDR3 protein: CASSEAWTSDRDF
D gene: TRBD2; J gene: TRBJ2-1; V gene: TRBV10-3; clone size: -; CDR3 DNA: TGTGCCATCGGACTAGCGGGGGGCAATGAGCAGTTCTTC; CDR3 protein: CAIGLAGGNEQFF
D gene: -; J gene: TRBJ1-2; V gene: TRBV25-1; clone size: -; CDR3 DNA: TGTGCCAGCAGCAGCAACAGGGCTGGCTACACCTTC; CDR3 protein: CASSSNRAGYTF
D gene: TRBD1; J gene: TRBJ1-5; V gene: TRBV19; clone size: -; CDR3 DNA: TGTGCCAGTACCACGCGGGACAGCCGCAATCAGCCCCAGCATTTT; CDR3 protein: CASTTRDSRNQPQHF
D gene: TRBD2; J gene: TRBJ2-1; V gene: TRBV11-2; clone size: -; CDR3 DNA: TGTGCCAGCAGCTTAGAGGCGGGAGGGTTAAACAATGAGCAGTTCTTC; CDR3 protein: CASSLEAGGLNNEQFF
D gene: TRBD2; J gene: TRBJ2-1; V gene: TRBV3-1/TRBV3-2; clone size: -; CDR3 DNA: TGTGCCAGCTTAGCGGGAGGGCTCGGGAATGAGCAGTTCTTC; CDR3 protein: CASLAGGLGNEQFF
D gene: TRBD1; J gene: TRBJ1-2; V gene: TRBV5-1; clone size: -; CDR3 DNA: TGCGCCAGCAGCTACGGGACAGCTGATGGGGGCTACACCTTC; CDR3 protein: CASSYGTADGGYTF
D gene: -; J gene: TRBJ2-3; V gene: TRBV5-4; clone size: few; CDR3 DNA: TGTGCCAGCAGCACCGCCCCTAGCGAGACATCCACAGATACGCAGTATTTT; CDR3 protein: CASSTAPSETSTDTQYF
D gene: TRBD1; J gene: TRBJ2-2; V gene: TRBV5-1; clone size: -; CDR3 DNA: TGCGCCAGCGAACCGGGACAGGGGTCCGGGGAGCTGTTTTTT; CDR3 protein: CASEPGQGSGELFF
D gene: -; J gene: TRBJ2-1; V gene: TRBV2; clone size: -; CDR3 DNA: TGTGCCAGCAGTGAAATAGAGGACAATGAGCAGTTCTTC; CDR3 protein: CASSEIEDNEQFF
D gene: -; J gene: TRBJ1-2; V gene: TRBV6-5; clone size: once; CDR3 DNA: TGTGCCAGCAGTACCGCAGGGTACGGCTACACCTTC; CDR3 protein: CASSTAGYGYTF
D gene: -; J gene: TRBJ2-5; V gene: TRBV5-4; clone size: -; CDR3 DNA: TGTGCCAGCAGCACCTATGCCGGTCCCCAAGAGACCCAGTACTTC; CDR3 protein: CASSTYAGPQETQYF
D gene: TRBD2; J gene: TRBJ2-1; V gene: TRBV6-5; clone size: -; CDR3 DNA: TGTGCCAGCAGTTCGCTAGCGGGGTCCTACAATGAGCAGTTCTTC; CDR3 protein: CASSSLAGSYNEQFF
D gene: -; J gene: TRBJ1-2; V gene: TRBV4-1; clone size: -; CDR3 DNA: TGCGCCAGCAGCCTAAGTGGGGGGAACTATGGCTACACCTTC; CDR3 protein: CASSLSGGNYGYTF
D gene: -; J gene: TRBJ1-2; V gene: TRBV20-1; clone size: -; CDR3 DNA: TGCAGTGCCGGACAGCTCTATGGCTACACCTTC; CDR3 protein: CSAGQLYGYTF
D gene: -; J gene: TRBJ2-7; V gene: TRBV6-5; clone size: -; CDR3 DNA: TGTGCCAGCAGTTACTCGCTGAGGCCACTCGTCTACGAGCAGTACTTC; CDR3 protein: CASSYSLRPLVYEQYF
D gene: -; J gene: TRBJ1-2; V gene: TRBV6-1; clone size: -; CDR3 DNA: TGTGCCAGCAGTGAGTGGCCAAGGGAGTATTATGGCTACACCTTC; CDR3 protein: CASSEWPREYYGYTF
D gene: -; J gene: TRBJ2-3; V gene: TRBV29-1; clone size: -; CDR3 DNA: TGCAGCGTTAAGACACACACAGATACGCAGTATTTT; CDR3 protein: CSVKTHTDTQYF
D gene: TRBD1; J gene: TRBJ2-1; V gene: TRBV12-5; clone size: -; CDR3 DNA: TGTGCTAGTGCCCTCTCGACAGGGCTAAGTGAGCAGTTCTTC; CDR3 protein: CASALSTGLSEQFF
D gene: -; J gene: TRBJ1-3; V gene: TRBV14; clone size: -; CDR3 DNA: TGTGCCAGCAGCCAAGATGGCAACTCTGGAAACACCATATATTTT; CDR3 protein: CASSQDGNSGNTIYF
D gene: TRBD1; J gene: TRBJ1-2; V gene: TRBV2; clone size: -; CDR3 DNA: TGTGCCAGCAGTGATGTAGGGGGCGTGGAGGGCTACACCTTC; CDR3 protein: CASSDVGGVEGYTF
D gene: -; J gene: TRBJ2-7; V gene: TRBV2; clone size: -; CDR3 DNA: TGTGCCAGCCTAGACCCCCCGACCTACGAGCAGTACTTC; CDR3 protein: CASLDPPTYEQYF
D gene: -; J gene: TRBJ2-2; V gene: TRBV5-1; clone size: -; CDR3 DNA: TGCGCCAGCGGGGACATGACCGGGGAGCTGTTTTTT; CDR3 protein: CASGDMTGELFF